The entry that follows covers one T cell receptor (beta chain) sequence. The CDR3 totals 15 residues. V lost 1 base and J 0 bases, leaving 7 bases between the germline ends. Germline CDR1 and CDR2: SGHNT and YYREEE (reference sequence). Profiled with immunoSEQ multiplex PCR; TCRdb holds only in-frame clones, not every one. The sample gives roughly 100,000 clones, more than 75% of which show up once; 15% is in the top ten. The source of the sample is a study of blood T cell repertoires in COVID-19. The source material was peripheral blood. The sequence was obtained from a man aged 50 to 60 with acute or convalescent COVID-19. The V and J genes are TRBV5-4 and TRBJ1-4; D gene ambiguous. CDR3 sequence reads: CASSLTATTNEKLFF. CDR3 DNA sequence: TGTGCCAGCAGCTTGACAGCTACAACTAATGAAAAACTGTTTTTT.